This T cell receptor beta chain emerged from a study of shared clonotypes between healthy human individuals. Study observations and caveats: Of the naive CD4 clonotypes, around 4.8% were shared across a handful of donors.

CD4+ cells were split into CD45RA+ naive and CD45RA-negative memory subsets. As concerns this clone: No antigen is known for it.

Per the study methods: ImmunoSEQ gave junction-only sequences without quality scores, so filtering differed. Sequenced by immunoSEQ multiplex PCR; TCRdb stores in-frame clones only, minus some. V and J calls and clone size are those listed in that table; D and trimming were worked out from the DNA. Of around 2.5 million clones detected, under 95% appear once; the ten largest clones hold approximately 0.35%. After removal of 5 bases from V and 1 base from J, the junction contained 6 bases not matched to a gene. The CDR3 is 16 residues long. Germline CDR1 and CDR2: SEHNR and FQNEAQ (reference sequence).

Sequencing used naive CD4+ T cells from PBMCs. Subset: CD45RA+ positively selected. J is TRBJ2-7 and V is TRBV7-9; 12 bases line up with TRBD2. This sequence originates from a man between 18 and 35 years old in good health. Some clones in this sample may be carry-over from other donors' samples. The CDR3 DNA follows: TGTGCCAGCAGCACGGCTAGCGGGAGGGGGTCCTACGAGCAGTACTTC. It yields the protein CASSTASGRGSYEQYF.